This T cell receptor (beta chain) emerged from a study of control samples from healthy donors and cancer patients. Data came from immunoSEQ multiplex PCR; TCRdb stores just in-frame clones and leaves some out. The table shows about 160,000 clones, with approximately 94% occurring only once. This CDR3 comprises 15 residues. Trimming shortened V by 4 bases and J by 7 bases, and 17 bases separated the two germline ends. Germline-derived CDR1 and CDR2 are MNHEY and SVGAGI. The chain is built from TRBV6-5 and TRBJ1-5; D is ambiguous. The sample taken for sequencing was PBMCs. The clonotype originates from a man aged 60 to 75 with colorectal cancer. CDR3 protein: CASSFEGRGSQPQHF. For the CDR3, the DNA is TGTGCCAGCAGTTTCGAAGGGAGAGGGAGCCAGCCCCAGCATTTT.